Given below is one T cell receptor (beta chain) in context. The entry originates in a study of blood T cell repertoires in COVID-19. On the study more broadly: Some COVID-19 samples were acute and others convalescent; all came from the United States, Italy and Spain. PBMCs, B-cell-depleted T cells, or T cells provided the cDNA or gDNA that made up the material.

Source study methods: Nucleated cell counts were estimated from reference gene primer amplification. The method was immunoSEQ multiplex PCR; TCRdb's version includes in-frame clones alone and lacks a portion of them. V, J and clone size are those of that table, while D and trimming were read from the DNA. The sample consists of 75,000 to 90,000 clones, 90% of them appearing once. The origin of this receptor is a woman between 45 and 65 years old in a cohort sampled during active COVID-19. Material for sequencing was peripheral blood.

The chain's CDR3 is CASRWQENTEAFF. The CDR3 DNA reads as TGTGCCAGCAGGTGGCAGGAGAACACTGAAGCTTTCTTT. The rearrangement links TRBV12-3 or TRBV12-4 to TRBJ1-1; unclear D gene. V lost 6 bases and J lost 1, with 9 bases in between. The CDR3 loop spans 13 amino acids.